The 2 T cell receptor beta chains reported below all come from one sample, sequenced in a study of shared clonotypes between healthy human individuals. The method was immunoSEQ multiplex PCR; TCRdb's version includes in-frame clones alone and lacks a portion of them. This table has some 2,500,000 clones, 85% to 95% appearing once. Material for sequencing was naive CD4+ T cells from PBMCs. Subset indicated: CD45RA+ positively selected. The receptors stem from a man aged 18 to 30 in good health. Some clones in this sample may be carry-over from other donors' samples.

This chain uses TRBV29-1 with TRBJ2-5; no reliable D call. The end of the DNA fits TRBJ2-7 better, so the J call may be wrong. This CDR3 is 12 amino acids long. Germline V lookup: CDR1 SQVTM, CDR2 ANQGSEA. CDR3 bases: TGCAGCGTTGCCGGGCCTCGGGACGAGCAGTACTTC. It translates to CSVAGPRDEQYF.

This chain joins TRBV15 and TRBJ1-2, with 7 bases lining up with TRBD1. Germline CDR1 reads LNHNV; CDR2 reads YYDKDF (reference sequence). The CDR3 totals 14 residues. The J segment lost 13 bases and the V segment lost 5 bases, leaving 16 bases of the junction unmatched. CDR3 loop: CATSAPRVWQGVTF. The DNA for the CDR3 is TGTGCCACCAGCGCACCCCGGGTGTGGCAGGGGGTCACCTTC.